This entry lists 10 T cell receptor beta chains sequenced from one sample in a study of T cell changes during pregnancy in multiple sclerosis. TCRdb's copy holds only in-frame clones and misses some; the assay was immunoSEQ multiplex PCR. The data hold about 24,000 clones, with around 90% observed a single time. The sequences come from CD8+ T cells from peripheral blood mononuclear cells, collected in the third trimester of pregnancy. Receptors were obtained from a female donor in good health, enrolled as a control in a pregnancy study.

The chain uses TRBV2 and TRBJ1-4, with 7 nucleotides matching TRBD1. The CDR3 extends over 16 amino acids. J gave up 5 bases and V 7 bases, and 13 bases lay outside the gene matches. Per the germline V gene, CDR1 is SNHLY and CDR2 is FYNNEI. The CDR3 loop is CASTDRLTGINEKLFF. In nucleotides, the CDR3 is TGTGCCAGCACCGACCGGTTGACAGGGATAAATGAAAAACTGTTTTTT.

The chain carries TRBV4-2 and TRBJ2-7; the match to TRBD1 covers 8 bases. CDR1 and CDR2 (germline): LGHNA, YNFKEQ. V lost 0 bases, J lost 2 bases, and 6 bases stayed unmatched. This CDR3 spans 16 amino acids. This chain's CDR3 is CASSQEVRTGTYEQYF. The CDR3 nucleotides read TGTGCCAGCAGCCAAGAGGTCAGGACAGGGACCTACGAGCAGTACTTC.

This sequence joins TRBV9 and TRBJ2-1; 9 nucleotides line up with TRBD2. Per germline, CDR1 SGDLS and CDR2 YYNGEE. The V and J ends lost 5 bases and 0 bases, in that order; junction bases with no gene match: 9. The CDR3 runs 17 residues. The chain's CDR3 is CASSPTSGLGSYNEQFF. CDR3 in DNA: TGTGCCAGCAGTCCTACTAGCGGGTTGGGCTCCTACAATGAGCAGTTCTTC.

In DNA form, the CDR3 reads TGTGCCAGCAGCGCCCAGGGGGATCAGCCCCAGCATTTT. Protein product: CASSAQGDQPQHF. This chain links TRBV9 with TRBJ1-5; 7 bases line up with TRBD1. Trimming removed 3 bases from V and 5 bases from J; junction bases left unmatched: 2. Germline V gene data show CDR1 as SGDLS and CDR2 as YYNGEE. This CDR3 has 13 residues.

J is TRBJ2-7 and V is TRBV2, with D perhaps TRBD2 (5 bases). The CDR3 is 15 amino acids. The V end lost 6 bases, the J end lost 7 bases, and 22 bases lay between the germline ends. Germline V CDR1 and CDR2: SNHLY, FYNNEI. The CDR3 reads CASSDAAIAPGEQYF. The CDR3 coding sequence is TGTGCCAGCAGCGACGCGGCCATTGCCCCGGGAGAGCAGTACTTC. Variable domain in full (rest from reference TRBV2 and TRBJ2-7): EPEVTQTPSHQVTQMGQEVILRCVPISNHLYFYWYRQILGQKVEFLVSFYNNEISEKSEIFDDQFSVERPDGSNFTLKIRSTKLEDSAMYFCASSDAAIAPGEQYFGPGTRLTVT.

The J gene is TRBJ2-7, the V gene TRBV6-6, with 7 bases matching TRBD2. Germline assignment: CDR1 MNHNY and CDR2 SVGAGI (reference sequence). The V gene end was trimmed by 6 bases and the J gene end by 3 bases; junction bases not matched to a gene: 5. The CDR3 length is 13 residues. This CDR3 reads CASSPRGFYEQYF. DNA of the CDR3: TGTGCCAGCAGCCCGCGGGGGTTCTACGAGCAGTACTTC.

The rearrangement joins TRBV27 to TRBJ1-2; 8 nucleotides line up with TRBD1. This CDR3 contains 14 residues. Germline values: CDR1 MNHEY, CDR2 SMNVEV (reference sequence). V shed 4 bases, J shed 7 bases, and the junction held 8 bases outside the gene matches. The CDR3 loop is CASSYGRGLGGYTF. The CDR3 bases are TGTGCCAGCAGTTACGGCAGGGGGCTAGGTGGCTACACCTTC.

The chain is built from TRBV13 and TRBJ1-3, with D possibly being TRBD1 (5 bases). Trimming cost V 5 bases and J 11 bases, with 7 bases left between them. There are 10 residues in the CDR3. Per germline, CDR1 PRHDT and CDR2 FYEKMQ (reference sequence). CDR3 sequence (DNA): TGTGCCAGCAGCGGGGCGGCCATATATTTT. Translation gives CASSGAAIYF.

The chain couples TRBV5-1 to TRBJ2-1, with 11 positions matching TRBD2. CDR1 SGHRS and CDR2 YFSETQ come from the germline V gene. V dropped 7 bases and J dropped 3; count of bases not matched to a gene: 6. The CDR3 is made up of 15 amino acids. CDR3: CASGSSGGVYNEQFF. The CDR3 coding sequence is TGCGCCAGCGGCAGTAGCGGGGGGGTCTACAATGAGCAGTTCTTC.

This clone was counted once. The chain couples TRBV27 to TRBJ1-4; unclear D gene. This CDR3 spans 15 amino acids. In germline, CDR1 is MNHEY, CDR2 SMNVEV (reference sequence). The V gene lost 0 bases and the J gene lost 0 bases, with 5 bases spanning the gap. The CDR3 coding sequence is TGTGCCAGCAGTTTATCGAGATCAACTAATGAAAAACTGTTTTTT. It codes for CASSLSRSTNEKLFF. Complete variable domain (other parts from reference TRBV27 and TRBJ1-4): EAQVTQNPRYLITVTGKKLTVTCSQNMNHEYMSWYRQDPGLGLRQIYYSMNVEVTDKGDVPEGYKVSRKEKRNFPLILESPSPNQTSLYFCASSLSRSTNEKLFFGSGTQLSVL.